This T cell receptor beta chain was identified during a study of persistence of HIV-infected CD4 T cells. Study-level information: A median of 8 years of suppressive ART preceded sampling. Study results and limitations: TCRbeta richness was lower in CMV- and Gag-responding cells than in anti-CD3/anti-CD28-responding cells. The rare CMV-responding cells with HIV-1 proviruses were not separately TCR-sequenced.

This clone was counted only a few times. Its antigen is undetermined. The same CDR3 also results from other DNA sequences found in this sample. The CDR3 contains 15 residues. Germline values: CDR1 SGHTA, CDR2 FQGNSA. V was shortened by 0 bases and J by 2 bases, with 11 bases between the two germline ends. The libraries were made with immunoSEQ version 4 in survey mode. Genomic DNA was diluted to 7.5 to 10 ng/uL, up to roughly 1 ug per sample. Profiled with immunoSEQ multiplex PCR; TCRdb holds only in-frame clones, not every one. The sample includes some 9,200 clones, 82% of them seen just once. Overlapping HIV-1 Gag 15-mer peptides at 0.85 to 1 ug per peptide per mL were used. CD4+ T cells upregulating both CD40 ligand and CD69 were sorted as responding cells.

Sequencing was performed on CD4+ T cells sorted from PBMCs after roughly 17-hour stimulation, taken from a patient who received antiretroviral therapy. This receptor was taken from an adult woman with HIV who was CMV-seropositive. J is TRBJ2-7 and V is TRBV7-2; tentatively, D is TRBD2 (6 bases). CDR3 coding DNA: TGTGCCAGCAGCTTAGCCGGGACTGAGGCCTACGAGCAGTACTTC. Its protein is CASSLAGTEAYEQYF.